This T cell receptor (beta chain) originates from a study of T cell responses to AZD1222 COVID-19 vaccine. Study-wide results and caveats: Increases in Spike-specific TCR breadth and depth were seen after two AZD1222 doses.

The table came from immunoSEQ multiplex PCR; TCRdb's copy has only in-frame clones and leaves some out. The sample includes fewer than 150,000 clones, about 93% seen only once; the top ten take 0.75% to 0.95%. Turning to this clone: Its antigen remains unidentified.

V lost 11 bases, J lost 9 bases, and 11 bases stayed unmatched. This CDR3 is 13 amino acids long. The V gene's germline CDR1 is ENHRY and CDR2 SYGVKD. The clonotype originates from an adult in good health. Sequencing used peripheral blood, obtained on day 0 of AZD1222 vaccination. V and J are TRBV10-3 and TRBJ2-1, with 9 bases identical to TRBD1. DNA of the CDR3: TGTGCCGCGACCGGGACAGGGTCGACTGAGCAGTTCTTC. Residues: CAATGTGSTEQFF.